A selection of T cell receptor beta chains follows, all from one sample in a study of neoadjuvant anti-PD-1 for oral cavity cancer. Measured with immunoSEQ multiplex PCR; TCRdb has only the in-frame clones, and not every one. The sample has around 37,000 clones, roughly two fifths seen once. The source was tumor tissue, collected after nivolumab (anti-PD-1) treatment. These receptors were obtained from a person aged 35-79 years with oral cavity squamous cell carcinoma. The conserved cysteine and the conserved F or W are not part of the CDR3 here. Only some rows state a clone size, as once, few, many or a class for expanded clones.

>TRBJ2-5|TRBV30|many
AWSLAGGSWETQY
>TRBJ1-2|TRBV5-4|NA
ASRSGQGAAYGYT
>TRBJ1-3|TRBV2|NA
ASRGQAGGNTIY
>TRBJ1-5|TRBV7-2|NA
ASSSRLVTNQPQH
>TRBJ2-5|TRBV6-5|NA
ASSISSGEETQY
>TRBJ2-3|TRBV13|few
ASSLVNTQY
>TRBJ1-6|TRBV5-4|few
ASSGNSGGSPLH
>TRBJ1-6|TRBV5-1|NA
ASSLVGGRVYSPLH
>TRBJ2-5|TRBV7-6|NA
ASSLAPTGLGETQY
>TRBJ1-2|TRBV19|NA
ASSSQGAQGYT
>TRBJ2-7|TRBV29-1|NA
SARVALYEQY
>TRBJ1-2|TRBV5-1|few
ASSLGVISLYGYT
>TRBJ1-5|TRBV18|NA
ASSPSDQNYNQPQH
>TRBJ1-1|TRBV11-2|NA
ASSSSILWTGTNTEAF
>TRBJ1-5|TRBV6-6|NA
ASSYTGPSNQPQH
>TRBJ2-7|TRBV6-5|many
ASSYSRAGAYEQY
>TRBJ1-2|TRBV10-1|NA
ASQPTGGYGYT
>TRBJ2-4|TRBV5-1|many
ASSLGSVEKNIQY
>TRBJ1-1|TRBV27|few
ASSFQWDTEAF
>TRBJ1-1|TRBV5-4|NA
ASSSGTGNTEAF
>TRBJ2-5|TRBV27|NA
ASSSGGGPSTGETQY
>TRBJ2-7|TRBV18|few
ASSRGQPLSYEQY
>TRBJ1-2|TRBV5-4|few
ASSLAGSRGYT
>TRBJ2-7|TRBV6-1|few
ASSVGTSGIYEQY
>TRBJ2-7|TRBV7-3|NA
ASSPGQSRSEQY
>TRBJ1-4|TRBV13|NA
ASSLTGGGEKLF
>TRBJ1-1|TRBV7-9|NA
ASSLDSRRNTEAF
>TRBJ2-7|TRBV27|many
ASSLSASLASYEQY
>TRBJ1-2|TRBV11-2|NA
ASSSQDNNYGYT
>TRBJ2-2|TRBV9|NA
ASSVVASGGSNTGELF
>TRBJ1-4|TRBV2|few
ASSRGRQGRVATNEKLF
>TRBJ2-2|TRBV6-1|once
ASSRGPNTGELF
>TRBJ1-6|TRBV19|NA
ASSIVAGADSPLH
>TRBJ2-6|TRBV6-4|NA
ASSGLPGANVLT
>TRBJ2-3|TRBV10-3|NA
AISGLAGISTDTQY
>TRBJ1-6|TRBV4-1|NA
ASSQERPHARGSYNSPLH
>TRBJ1-2|TRBV4-1|NA
ASSHGRDPSYGYT